This TCR beta chain was recovered during a study of CD8 T cells in ankylosing spondylitis. Overall study findings and caveats: Roughly eight highly homologous variants made up a TCR beta motif that seemed to typify ankylosing spondylitis blood. In ankylosing spondylitis patients, matched synovial fluid reportedly showed significant enrichment of disease-linked clones. Disease-linked clones displayed a CD8+ phenotype and appeared relatively rarely in peripheral blood. Earlier studies detected some motif variants in reactive arthritis synovial fluid and blood.

In making TCR beta libraries, quantitative 5'-RACE with molecular barcodes was used. TCRdb re-called the 5' RACE reads with MiXCR, one entry per CDR3 protein. This table holds 200,000 to 250,000 distinct CDR3 sequences, about 7% found once. This CDR3 is 15 amino acids long. Unmatched junction bases numbered 8, after V lost 6 bases and J lost 3 bases. This clonotype was detected many times. Its antigen is unknown. This receptor was obtained from a male donor with ankylosing spondylitis. Source material: blood, either unsorted or a sorted T cell fraction (not recorded which). This chain connects TRBV12-3 or TRBV12-4 to TRBJ2-3; 8 nucleotides match TRBD2. The CDR3 loop is CASSPTSGATDTQYF. CDR3 nucleotides: TGTGCCAGCAGCCCCACTAGCGGTGCTACAGATACGCAGTATTTT.